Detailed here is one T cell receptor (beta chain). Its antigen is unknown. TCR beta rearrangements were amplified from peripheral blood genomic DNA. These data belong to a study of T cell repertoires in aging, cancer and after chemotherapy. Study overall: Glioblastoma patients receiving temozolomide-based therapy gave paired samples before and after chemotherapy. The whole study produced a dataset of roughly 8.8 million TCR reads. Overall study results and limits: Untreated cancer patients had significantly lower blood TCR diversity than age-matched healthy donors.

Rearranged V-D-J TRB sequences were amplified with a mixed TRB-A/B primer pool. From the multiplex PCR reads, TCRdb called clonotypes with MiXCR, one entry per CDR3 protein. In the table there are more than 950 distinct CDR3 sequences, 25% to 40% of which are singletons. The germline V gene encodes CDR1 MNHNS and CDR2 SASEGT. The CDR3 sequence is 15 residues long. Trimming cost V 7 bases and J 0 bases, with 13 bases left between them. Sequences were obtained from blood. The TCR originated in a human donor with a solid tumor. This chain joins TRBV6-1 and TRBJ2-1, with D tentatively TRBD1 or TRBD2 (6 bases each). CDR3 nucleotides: TGTGCCAGCACCGCGGGACAAAGCTCCTACAATGAGCAGTTCTTC. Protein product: CASTAGQSSYNEQFF.